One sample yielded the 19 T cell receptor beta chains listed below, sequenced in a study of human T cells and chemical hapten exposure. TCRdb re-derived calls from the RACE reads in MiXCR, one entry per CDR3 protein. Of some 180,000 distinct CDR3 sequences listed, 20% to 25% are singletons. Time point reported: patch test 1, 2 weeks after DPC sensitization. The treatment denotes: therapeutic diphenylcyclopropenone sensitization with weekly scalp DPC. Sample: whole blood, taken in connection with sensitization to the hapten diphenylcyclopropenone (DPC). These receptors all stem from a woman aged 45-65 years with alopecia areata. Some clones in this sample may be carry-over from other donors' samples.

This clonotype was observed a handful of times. CDR3 sequence reads: CASSLVVTGILIKEKLFF. The CDR3, as DNA: TGTGCCAGCAGCTTAGTCGTCACAGGGATTTTAATAAAGGAAAAACTGTTTTTT. The chain links TRBV7-8 to TRBJ1-4; D perhaps matches TRBD1 (6 bases). V was clipped by 1 base and J by 8 bases, with 23 bases between them. Germline lookup yields CDR1 SGHVS and CDR2 FQNEAQ. The CDR3 is made up of 18 amino acids.

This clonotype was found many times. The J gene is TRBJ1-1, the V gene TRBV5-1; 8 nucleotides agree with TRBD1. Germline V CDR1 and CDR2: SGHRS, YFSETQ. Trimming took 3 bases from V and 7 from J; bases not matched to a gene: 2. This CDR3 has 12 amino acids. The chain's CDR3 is CASSYGQGEAFF. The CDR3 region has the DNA TGCGCCAGCAGCTACGGACAGGGTGAAGCTTTCTTT.

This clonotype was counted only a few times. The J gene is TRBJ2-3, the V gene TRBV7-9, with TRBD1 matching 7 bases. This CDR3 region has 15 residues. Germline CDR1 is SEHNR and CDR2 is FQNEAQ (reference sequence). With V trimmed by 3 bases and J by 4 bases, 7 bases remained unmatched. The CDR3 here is CASSFRDRVPDTQYF. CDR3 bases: TGTGCCAGCAGCTTTCGAGACAGGGTACCAGATACGCAGTATTTT.

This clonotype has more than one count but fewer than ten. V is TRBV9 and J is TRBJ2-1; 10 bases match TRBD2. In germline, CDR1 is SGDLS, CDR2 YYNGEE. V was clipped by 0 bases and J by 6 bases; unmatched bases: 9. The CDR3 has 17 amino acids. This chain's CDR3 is CASSVDPAGGPLNEQFF. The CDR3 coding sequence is TGTGCCAGCAGCGTAGATCCAGCGGGAGGGCCGCTCAATGAGCAGTTCTTC.

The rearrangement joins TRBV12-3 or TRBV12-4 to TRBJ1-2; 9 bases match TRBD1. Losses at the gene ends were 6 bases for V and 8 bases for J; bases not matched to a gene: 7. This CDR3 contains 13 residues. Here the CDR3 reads CASRVGQGYGYTF. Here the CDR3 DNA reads TGTGCCAGCAGAGTGGGACAGGGTTACGGCTACACCTTC.

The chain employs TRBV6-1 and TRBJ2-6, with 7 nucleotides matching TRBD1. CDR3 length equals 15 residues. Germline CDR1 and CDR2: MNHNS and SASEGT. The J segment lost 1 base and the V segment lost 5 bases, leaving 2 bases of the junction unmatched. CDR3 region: CASSRTGSGANVLTF. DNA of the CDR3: TGTGCCAGCAGTAGGACAGGTTCTGGGGCCAACGTCCTGACTTTC.

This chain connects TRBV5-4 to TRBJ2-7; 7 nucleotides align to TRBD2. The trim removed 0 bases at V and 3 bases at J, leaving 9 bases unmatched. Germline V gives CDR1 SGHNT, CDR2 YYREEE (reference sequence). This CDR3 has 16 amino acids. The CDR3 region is CASSLALTSRVYEQYF. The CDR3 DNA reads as TGTGCCAGCAGCTTGGCCTTGACTAGCAGGGTCTACGAGCAGTACTTC.

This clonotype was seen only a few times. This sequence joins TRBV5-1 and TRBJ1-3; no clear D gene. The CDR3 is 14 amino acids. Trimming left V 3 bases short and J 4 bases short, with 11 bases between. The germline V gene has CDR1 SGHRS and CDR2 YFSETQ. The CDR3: CASSSGLTGNTIYF. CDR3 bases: TGCGCCAGCAGCTCCGGCTTGACCGGAAACACCATATATTTT.

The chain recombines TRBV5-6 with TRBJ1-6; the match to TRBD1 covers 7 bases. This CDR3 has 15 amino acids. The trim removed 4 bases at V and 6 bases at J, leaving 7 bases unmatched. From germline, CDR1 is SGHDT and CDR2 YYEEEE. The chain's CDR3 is CASSQQGGRNSPLHF. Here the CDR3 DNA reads TGTGCCAGCAGCCAGCAGGGGGGCCGTAATTCACCCCTCCACTTT. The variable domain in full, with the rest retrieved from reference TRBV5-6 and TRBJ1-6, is DAGVTQSPTHLIKTRGQQVTLRCSPKSGHDTVSWYQQALGQGPQFIFQYYEEEERQRGNFPDRFSGHQFPNYSSELNVNALLLGDSALYLCASSQQGGRNSPLHFGNGTRLTVT.

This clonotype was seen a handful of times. The CDR3 DNA is TGCAGTGCTAGCAGGGACTCATACAATGAGCAGTTCTTC. It encodes CSASRDSYNEQFF. The rearrangement joins TRBV20-1 to TRBJ2-1; the D gene is possibly TRBD2 (6 bases). The V gene's germline CDR1 is DFQATT and CDR2 SNEGSKA (reference sequence). The V and J ends lost 3 bases and 4 bases respectively, with 10 bases between them. This CDR3 is 13 amino acids long.

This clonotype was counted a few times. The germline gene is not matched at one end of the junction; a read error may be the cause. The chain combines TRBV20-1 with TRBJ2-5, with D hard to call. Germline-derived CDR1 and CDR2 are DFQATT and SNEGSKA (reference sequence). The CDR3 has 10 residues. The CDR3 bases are TGCAGTGCTAGTCGGACCGACCCGAACTTC. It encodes CSASRTDPNF.

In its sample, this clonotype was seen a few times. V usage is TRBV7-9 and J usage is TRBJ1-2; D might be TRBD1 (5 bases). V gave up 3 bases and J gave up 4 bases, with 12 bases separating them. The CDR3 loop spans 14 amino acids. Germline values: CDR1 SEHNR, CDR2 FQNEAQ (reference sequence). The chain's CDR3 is CASSFDSLSYGYTF. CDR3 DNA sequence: TGTGCCAGCAGCTTCGACAGCCTCTCCTATGGCTACACCTTC.

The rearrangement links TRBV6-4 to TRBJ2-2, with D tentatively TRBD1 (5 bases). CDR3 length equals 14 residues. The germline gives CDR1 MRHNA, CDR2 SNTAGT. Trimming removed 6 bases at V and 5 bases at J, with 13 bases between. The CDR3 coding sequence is TGTGCCAGCAGCCTCGAAAAGGGGACCGGGGAGCTGTTTTTT. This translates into CASSLEKGTGELFF.

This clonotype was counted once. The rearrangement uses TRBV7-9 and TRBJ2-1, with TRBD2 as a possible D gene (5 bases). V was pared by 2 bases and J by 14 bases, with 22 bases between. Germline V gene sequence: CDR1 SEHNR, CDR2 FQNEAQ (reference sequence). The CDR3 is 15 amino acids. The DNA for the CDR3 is TGTGCCAGCAGCTTATACGAGCAGACCCGAGCGAGGGAGTTCTTC. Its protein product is CASSLYEQTRAREFF.

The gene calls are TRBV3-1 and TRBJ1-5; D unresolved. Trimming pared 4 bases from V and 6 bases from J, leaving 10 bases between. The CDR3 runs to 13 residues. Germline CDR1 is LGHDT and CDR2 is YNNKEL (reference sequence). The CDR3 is CASSPNKAQPQHF. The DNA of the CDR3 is TGTGCCAGCAGCCCTAATAAAGCTCAGCCCCAGCATTTT. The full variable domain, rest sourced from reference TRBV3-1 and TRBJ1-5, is DTAVSQTPKYLVTQMGNDKSIKCEQNLGHDTMYWYKQDSKKFLKIMFSYNNKELIINETVPNRFSPKSPDKAHLNLHINSLELGDSAVYFCASSPNKAQPQHFGDGTRLSIL.

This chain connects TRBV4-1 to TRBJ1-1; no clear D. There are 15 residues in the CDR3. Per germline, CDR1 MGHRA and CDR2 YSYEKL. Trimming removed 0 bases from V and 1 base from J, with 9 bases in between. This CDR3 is CASSQDRKSNTEAFF. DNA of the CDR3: TGCGCCAGCAGCCAAGACAGAAAATCGAACACTGAAGCTTTCTTT.

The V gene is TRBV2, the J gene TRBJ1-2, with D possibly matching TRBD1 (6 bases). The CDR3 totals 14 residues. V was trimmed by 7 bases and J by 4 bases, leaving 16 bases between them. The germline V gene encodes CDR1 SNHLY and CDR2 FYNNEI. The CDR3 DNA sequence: TGTGCCAGCACATTCTTTCAGGGGTCCTATGGCTACACCTTC. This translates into CASTFFQGSYGYTF. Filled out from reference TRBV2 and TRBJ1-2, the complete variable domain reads EPEVTQTPSHQVTQMGQEVILRCVPISNHLYFYWYRQILGQKVEFLVSFYNNEISEKSEIFDDQFSVERPDGSNFTLKIRSTKLEDSAMYFCASTFFQGSYGYTFGSGTRLTVV.

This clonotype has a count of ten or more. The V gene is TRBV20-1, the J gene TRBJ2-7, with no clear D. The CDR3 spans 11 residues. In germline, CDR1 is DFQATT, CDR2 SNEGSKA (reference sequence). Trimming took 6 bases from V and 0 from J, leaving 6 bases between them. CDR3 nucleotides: TGCAGTGCGACCTTCTCCTACGAGCAGTACTTC. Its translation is CSATFSYEQYF.

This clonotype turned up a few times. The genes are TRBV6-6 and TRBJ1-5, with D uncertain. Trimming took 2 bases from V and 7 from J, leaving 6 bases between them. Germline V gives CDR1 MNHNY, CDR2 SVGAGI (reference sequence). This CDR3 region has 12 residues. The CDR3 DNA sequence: TGTGCCAGCAGTTACCCCGCCCAGCCCCAGCATTTT. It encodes CASSYPAQPQHF.